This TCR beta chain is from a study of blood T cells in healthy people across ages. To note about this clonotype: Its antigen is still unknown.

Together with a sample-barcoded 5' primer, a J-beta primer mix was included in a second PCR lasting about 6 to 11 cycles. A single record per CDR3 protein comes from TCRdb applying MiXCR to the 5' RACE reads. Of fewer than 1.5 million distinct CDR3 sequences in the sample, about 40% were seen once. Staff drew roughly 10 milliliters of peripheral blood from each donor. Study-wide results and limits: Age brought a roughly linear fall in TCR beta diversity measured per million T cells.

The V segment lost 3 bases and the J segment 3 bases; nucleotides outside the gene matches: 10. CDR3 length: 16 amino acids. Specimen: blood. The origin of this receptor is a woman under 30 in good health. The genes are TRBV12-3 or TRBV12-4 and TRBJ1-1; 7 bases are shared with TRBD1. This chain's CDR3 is CASSFTGVLIDTEAFF. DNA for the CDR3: TGTGCCAGCAGTTTTACAGGGGTCTTGATCGACACTGAAGCTTTCTTT.